The rows below give T cell receptor beta chains drawn from one sample of a study of graft-versus-host responses after intestinal transplantation. What these receptors recognize is not known. Data came from immunoSEQ multiplex PCR; TCRdb stores just in-frame clones and leaves some out. Among around 90,000 clones listed, approximately 92% were seen once. Sample: unstimulated CD4+ T cells sorted from spleen or lymph node cells, taken before intestinal transplant. The origin of the receptors is a human donor who received an intestinal transplant. Both conserved end residues are part of each CDR3. Clone sizes are given selectively: once, few, many, or a class where the clone is expanded.

v_call | clone_size | cdr3_length | cdr3_aa
TRBV9 | NA | 13 | CASSAGHVDTQYF
TRBV20-1 | NA | 11 | CSARSSYEQYF
TRBV15 | NA | 15 | CATSRVPNAAYEQYF
TRBV19 | NA | 13 | CASSISPGRGYTF
TRBV2 | NA | 13 | CASSDPPNYGYTF
TRBV19 | NA | 16 | CASSMRAGARKETQYF
TRBV2 | NA | 15 | CASSEALGGYKTQYF
TRBV15 | NA | 14 | CATTWQGGTGELFF
TRBV12-5 | once | 13 | CASGPGGQETQYF
TRBV30 | NA | 13 | CARRRDPGEAQYF
TRBV6-5 | NA | 15 | CASSPQGNSNQPQHF
TRBV5-1 | NA | 17 | CASSLVGVGTISYEQYF
TRBV19 | NA | 15 | CASGEQGTSHNEQFF
TRBV6-5 | NA | 14 | CASRRTQIQETQYF
TRBV9 | NA | 12 | CASSTRHVEQFF
TRBV28 | NA | 14 | CASTAGGPPYEQYF
TRBV12-5 | NA | 18 | CASGFGLAGGPRTDTQYF
TRBV2 | NA | 13 | CASSGYLNQPQHF
TRBV6-1 | NA | 14 | CASSERKGNTEAFF
TRBV5-4 | NA | 17 | CASSAPSGLAGGETQYF
TRBV19 | NA | 12 | CASSTTGWEQFF
TRBV10-3 | NA | 14 | CAIREGSPGYGYTF
TRBV25-1 | once | 16 | CASSSRGKGSYNEQFF
TRBV7-6 | NA | 11 | CASSDRETQYF
TRBV5-6 | NA | 15 | CASSQLRDFSYEQYF
TRBV5-1 | few | 19 | CASSLWVPGQVKSGNTIYF
TRBV15 | NA | 15 | CATSNVTGISYEQYF
TRBV6-5 | once | 14 | CASSPPDLMGGYTF
TRBV18 | NA | 20 | CASSPRRTSYDGKGTGELFF
TRBV9 | once | 15 | CASSVEGRGFNEQFF
TRBV10-3 | NA | 14 | CAISTGRGVQPQRF
TRBV4-2 | NA | 15 | CASSQEEQGFTEAFF
TRBV6-1 | NA | 13 | CASSPDRGYGYTF
TRBV5-1 | NA | 17 | CASSLDPRGSAYNEQFF
TRBV10-3 | NA | 15 | CAISGGLAGAGELFF
TRBV28 | NA | 15 | CASSTVLGAGEKLFF
TRBV5-1 | NA | 14 | CASSLDWSIYGYTF
TRBV4-2 | NA | 15 | CASSQDGQGITEAFF
TRBV19 | NA | 14 | CASSSDRINQPQHF
TRBV10-2 | NA | 14 | CASSDQGQGYGYTF
TRBV5-1 | NA | 15 | CASSLLAGFGDTQYF
TRBV7-3 | NA | 14 | CASSFSQGADTQYF
TRBV5-1 | NA | 17 | CASSTGTSGRALNEQFF
TRBV5-1 | NA | 14 | CASSFSGSVNEQYF
TRBV18 | NA | 13 | CASSPRGKETQYF
TRBV15 | NA | 14 | CATGVHSTNEKLFF
TRBV2 | NA | 12 | CASSEGNQPQHF
TRBV18 | NA | 15 | CASSRRDSEYNEQFF
TRBV7-9 | NA | 12 | CASSLDRTTQYF
TRBV4-1 | NA | 15 | CASSQERQAYEKLFF
TRBV5-1 | few | 14 | CASSRSQGTAEAFF
TRBV7-6 | NA | 16 | CASSLKGSYLYNEQFF
TRBV6-5 | NA | 14 | CASSYSGGRETQYF
TRBV2 | once | 16 | CASTSGRTASRETQYF
TRBV21-1 | NA | 16 | CASSVHLLHVLDEQYF
TRBV5-1 | NA | 19 | CASTLGGGTRNYSYNEQFF
TRBV5-1 | NA | 18 | CASSQARMTSGRGETQYF